A selection of T cell receptor beta chains follows, all from one sample in a study of T cells in Graves' hyperthyroidism and ophthalmopathy. Via MiXCR, TCRdb re-called the multiplex PCR reads, giving one row per CDR3 protein. The table has 360,000 or so distinct CDR3 sequences, over 15% seen once. Sequenced: blood. Source of these receptors: a young woman with Graves' hyperthyroidism. CDR3s include the opening cysteine and the closing phenylalanine or tryptophan.

V	J	CDR3
TRBV5-1	TRBJ2-5	CASSPGELRTQYF
TRBV27	TRBJ2-7	CASSKDRGYEQYF
TRBV7-9	TRBJ1-2	CASSAGGLGYTF
TRBV6-1	TRBJ1-1	CASRDPGEWNTEAFF
TRBV10-3	TRBJ1-2	CAISGIRDRGHSLHGYTF
TRBV6-2/TRBV6-3	TRBJ2-5	CASSYPDPGETQYF
TRBV24-1	TRBJ2-7	CATSEGAGSSYEQYF
TRBV12-3/TRBV12-4	TRBJ1-1	CASTEYSTEAFF
TRBV19	TRBJ1-2	CASSIARGMNYGYTF
TRBV7-3	TRBJ1-1	CASSAGYHTEAFF
TRBV7-3	TRBJ1-1	CASSLWGVGQGDTEAFF
TRBV28	TRBJ2-7	CASRTGGDSYEQYF
TRBV6-1	TRBJ1-2	CASSEVAGTYGYTF
TRBV5-1	TRBJ2-5	CASSLVPGYQETQYF
TRBV12-3/TRBV12-4	TRBJ1-1	CASRLSRVPEAFF
TRBV15	TRBJ1-6	CATSTIVGTPLHF
TRBV15	TRBJ1-1	CATSREARGAEAFF
TRBV12-3/TRBV12-4	TRBJ1-5	CASSFSGGNQPQHF
TRBV28	TRBJ1-2	CASSFRDRPTYGYTF
TRBV27	TRBJ1-3	CASSLRQSGNTIYF
TRBV12-3/TRBV12-4	TRBJ2-7	CASSMGQVSYEQYF
TRBV6-1	TRBJ1-1	CASKAGLGEAFF
TRBV4-1	TRBJ1-1	CASSPIGRLNTEAFF
TRBV10-3	TRBJ1-1	CAISENPNPGQGGAFF
TRBV20-1	TRBJ1-1	CSARDQGPVNTEAFF
TRBV12-5	TRBJ1-2	CASGLSGGDGYTF
TRBV12-5	TRBJ1-5	CASGSGTDQPQHF
TRBV6-1	TRBJ1-3	CASTVDNSGNTIYF
TRBV12-5	TRBJ1-5	CASGQGNQPQHF
TRBV12-3/TRBV12-4	TRBJ2-5	CASGTSGGAFGTQYF
TRBV27	TRBJ2-4	CASSPTRGKNIQYF
TRBV5-6	TRBJ2-7	CASSISSGGTYEQYF
TRBV4-1	TRBJ2-7	CASSPVWGDIYEQYF
TRBV13	TRBJ2-6	CASSEEYRESSGANVLTF
TRBV5-1	TRBJ2-7	CASSLVQSYEQYF
TRBV2	TRBJ1-1	CASSKTGTEAFF
TRBV28	TRBJ2-7	CASSLAGGPRYEQYF
TRBV4-2	TRBJ1-2	CASSPGVYGYTF
TRBV7-3	TRBJ1-3	CASSPRGSLSGNTIYF
TRBV18	TRBJ1-1	CASSPPGESGVWETEAFF
TRBV5-5	TRBJ1-1	CASSVQGTEAFF
TRBV30	TRBJ2-5	CAWSKQPATQYF
TRBV27	TRBJ1-5	CASSLSGVPSNQPQHF
TRBV6-5	TRBJ1-3	CASRWGNTIYF
TRBV12-3/TRBV12-4	TRBJ2-7	CASTWDSRHF
TRBV12-3/TRBV12-4	TRBJ1-2	CASPGTGDGYTF
TRBV3-1	TRBJ2-7	CASSQADRGFHEQYF
TRBV20-1	TRBJ2-7	CSAQDKYEQYF
TRBV18	TRBJ1-2	CASSLYVGGTGGYHPGYGYTF
TRBV28	TRBJ2-7	CASSLPGFYEQYF
TRBV6-4	TRBJ1-1	CASSRGGVLRRNTEAFF
TRBV5-1	TRBJ1-2	CASSATRTVTEGYTF
TRBV2	TRBJ1-5	CASSGGAVHSNQPQHF
TRBV6-1	TRBJ2-4	CASAGQGADIQYF